Given below is one T cell receptor (beta chain) in context. The antigen is not known. Pooling covered second doses at about 4 or about 12 weeks. The data were obtained in a study of T cell responses to AZD1222 COVID-19 vaccine. Here immunoSEQ multiplex PCR was the method, and the copy in TCRdb shows in-frame clones only, minus some. This table has 95,000 to 100,000 clones, more than 70% appearing once. Study findings and constraints: Just a handful of people given AZD1222 tested seropositive at baseline. The donor cohort was predominantly white British with a female majority, and clonal diversity may have been underestimated.

CDR1 is SGHAT and CDR2 is FQNNGV in the germline V gene. The CDR3 is made up of 14 amino acids. With 5 bases clipped from V and 7 bases from J, the junction kept 9 bases outside the gene matches. The TCR sequence derives from an adult who received the AZD1222 COVID-19 vaccine. The sequencing used peripheral blood, collected 28 days after the second AZD1222 dose. The rearrangement uses TRBV11-2 and TRBJ2-7; 9 nucleotides align to TRBD2. CDR3 in amino acids: CASSPVAGAGEQYF. The CDR3 nucleotides are TGTGCCAGCAGCCCCGTAGCGGGAGCCGGAGAGCAGTACTTC.